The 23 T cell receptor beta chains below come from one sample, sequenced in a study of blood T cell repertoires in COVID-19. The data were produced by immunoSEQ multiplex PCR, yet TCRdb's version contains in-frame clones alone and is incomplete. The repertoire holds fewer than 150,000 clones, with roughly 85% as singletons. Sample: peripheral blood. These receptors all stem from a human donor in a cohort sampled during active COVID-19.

This chain's CDR3 is CASSPAAAGTDTQYF. In DNA, the CDR3 is TGTGCCAGCAGCCCTGCGGCTGCCGGCACAGATACGCAGTATTTT. J is TRBJ2-3 and V is TRBV7-2, with D unresolved. CDR1 and CDR2 from the germline V gene are SGHTA and FQGNSA. The V end was cut by 5 bases, the J end by 1 base, with 13 bases between. CDR3 length: 15 amino acids.

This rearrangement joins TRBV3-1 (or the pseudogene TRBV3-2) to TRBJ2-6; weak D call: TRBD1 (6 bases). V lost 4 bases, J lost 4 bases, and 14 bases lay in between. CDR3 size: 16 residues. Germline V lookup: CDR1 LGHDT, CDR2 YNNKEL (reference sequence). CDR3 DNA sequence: TGTGCCAGCAGCCTAAGATTGGGACACGGGGCCAACGTCCTGACTTTC. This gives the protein CASSLRLGHGANVLTF.

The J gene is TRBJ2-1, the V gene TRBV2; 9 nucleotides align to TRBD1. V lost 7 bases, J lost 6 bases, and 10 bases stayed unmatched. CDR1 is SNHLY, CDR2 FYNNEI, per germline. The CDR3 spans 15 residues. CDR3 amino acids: CASKLSGTGLNEQFF. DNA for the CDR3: TGTGCCAGCAAACTATCCGGGACAGGGCTCAATGAGCAGTTCTTC.

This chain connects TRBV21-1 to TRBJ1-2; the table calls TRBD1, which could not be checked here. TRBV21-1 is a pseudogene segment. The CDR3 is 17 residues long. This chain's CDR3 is CASSTRDRKVWGYGYTF. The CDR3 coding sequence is TGTGCCAGTTCGACCCGGGACAGAAAGGTTTGGGGCTATGGCTACACCTTC.

Here the CDR3 reads CASTSGGVGYF. The CDR3 nucleotides are TGTGCCAGCACCTCAGGAGGTGTCGGGTACTTC. The chain has TRBV12-3 or TRBV12-4 and TRBJ2-7; D might be TRBD2 (5 bases). The CDR3 covers 11 residues. Trimming left V 7 bases short and J 12 bases short, with 16 bases between.

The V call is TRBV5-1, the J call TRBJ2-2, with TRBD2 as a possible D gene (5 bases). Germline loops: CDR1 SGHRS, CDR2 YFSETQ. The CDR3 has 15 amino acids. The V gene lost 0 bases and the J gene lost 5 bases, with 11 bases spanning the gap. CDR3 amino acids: CASSLGAERTGELFF. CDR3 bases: TGCGCCAGCAGCTTGGGTGCGGAGCGGACCGGGGAGCTGTTTTTT. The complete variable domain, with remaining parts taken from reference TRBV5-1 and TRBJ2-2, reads KAGVTQTPRYLIKTRGQQVTLSCSPISGHRSVSWYQQTPGQGLQFLFEYFSETQRNKGNFPGRFSGRQFSNSRSEMNVSTLELGDSALYLCASSLGAERTGELFFGEGSRLTVL.

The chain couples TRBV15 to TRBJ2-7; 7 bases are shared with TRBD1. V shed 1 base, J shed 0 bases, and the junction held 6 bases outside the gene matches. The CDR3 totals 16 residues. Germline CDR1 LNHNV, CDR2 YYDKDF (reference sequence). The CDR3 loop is CATSRVRDSYSYEQYF. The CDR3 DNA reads TGTGCCACCAGCAGAGTCCGGGACAGCTACTCCTACGAGCAGTACTTC.

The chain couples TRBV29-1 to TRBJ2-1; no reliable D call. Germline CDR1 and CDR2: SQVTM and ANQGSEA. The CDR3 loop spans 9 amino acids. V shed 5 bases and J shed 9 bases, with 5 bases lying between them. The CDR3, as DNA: TGCAGCGTTTGGCCTGAGCAGTTCTTC. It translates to CSVWPEQFF.

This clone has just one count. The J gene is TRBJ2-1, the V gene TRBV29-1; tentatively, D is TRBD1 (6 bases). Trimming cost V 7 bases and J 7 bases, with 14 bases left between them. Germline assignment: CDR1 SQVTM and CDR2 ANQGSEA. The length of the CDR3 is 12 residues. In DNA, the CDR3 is TGCAGCGCCACCGGGACACCGAATGAGCAGTTCTTC. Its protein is CSATGTPNEQFF.

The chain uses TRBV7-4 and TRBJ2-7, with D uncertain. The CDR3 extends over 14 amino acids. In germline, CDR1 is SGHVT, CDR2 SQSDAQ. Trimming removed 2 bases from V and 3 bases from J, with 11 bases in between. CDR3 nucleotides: TGTGCCAGCAGCTTACGGCAGGCGCACTACGAGCAGTACTTC. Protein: CASSLRQAHYEQYF.

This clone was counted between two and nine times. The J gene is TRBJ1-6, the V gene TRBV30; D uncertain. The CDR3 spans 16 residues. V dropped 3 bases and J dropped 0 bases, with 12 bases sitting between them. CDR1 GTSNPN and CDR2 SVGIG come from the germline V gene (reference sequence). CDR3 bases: TGTGCCTGGAGCTCAGCGTACGGCTCCTATAATTCACCCCTCCACTTT. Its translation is CAWSSAYGSYNSPLHF.

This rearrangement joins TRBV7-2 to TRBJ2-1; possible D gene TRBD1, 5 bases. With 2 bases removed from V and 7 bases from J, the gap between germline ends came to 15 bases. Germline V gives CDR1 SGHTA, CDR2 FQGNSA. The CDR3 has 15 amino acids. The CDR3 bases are TGTGCCAGCAGCTTAACTTGGGGCGCGCAGAATGAGCAGTTCTTC. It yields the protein CASSLTWGAQNEQFF.

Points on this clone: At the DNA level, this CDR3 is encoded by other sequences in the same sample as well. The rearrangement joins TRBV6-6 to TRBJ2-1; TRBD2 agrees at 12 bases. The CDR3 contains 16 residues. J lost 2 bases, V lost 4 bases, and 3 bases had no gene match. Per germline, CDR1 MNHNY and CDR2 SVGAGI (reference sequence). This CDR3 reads CASSSLAGGPYNEQFF. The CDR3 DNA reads TGTGCCAGCAGTTCGCTAGCGGGGGGGCCCTACAATGAGCAGTTCTTC.

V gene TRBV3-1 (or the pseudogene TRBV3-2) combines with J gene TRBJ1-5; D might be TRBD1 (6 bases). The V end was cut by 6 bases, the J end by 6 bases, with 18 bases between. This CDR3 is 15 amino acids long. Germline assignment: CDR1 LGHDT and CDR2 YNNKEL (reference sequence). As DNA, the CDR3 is TGTGCCAGCAGTCCTGGACAGCCTGGTAGTCAGCCCCAGCATTTT. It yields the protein CASSPGQPGSQPQHF.

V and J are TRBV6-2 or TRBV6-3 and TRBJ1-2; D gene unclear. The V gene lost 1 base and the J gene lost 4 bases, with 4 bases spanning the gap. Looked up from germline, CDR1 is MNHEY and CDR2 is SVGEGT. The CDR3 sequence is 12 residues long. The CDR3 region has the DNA TGTGCCAGCAGTTACTTTCGCTATGGCTACACCTTC. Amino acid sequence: CASSYFRYGYTF.

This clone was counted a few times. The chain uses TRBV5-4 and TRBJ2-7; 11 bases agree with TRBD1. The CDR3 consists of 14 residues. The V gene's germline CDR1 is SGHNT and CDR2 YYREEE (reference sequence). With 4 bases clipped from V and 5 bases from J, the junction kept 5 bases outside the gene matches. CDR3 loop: CASSPWTGGDEQYF. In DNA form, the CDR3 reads TGTGCCAGCAGCCCGTGGACAGGGGGCGACGAGCAGTACTTC. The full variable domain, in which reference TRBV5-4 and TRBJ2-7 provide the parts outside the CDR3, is ETGVTQSPTHLIKTRGQQVTLRCSSQSGHNTVSWYQQALGQGPQFIFQYYREEENGRGNFPPRFSGLQFPNYSSELNVNALELDDSALYLCASSPWTGGDEQYFGPGTRLTVT.

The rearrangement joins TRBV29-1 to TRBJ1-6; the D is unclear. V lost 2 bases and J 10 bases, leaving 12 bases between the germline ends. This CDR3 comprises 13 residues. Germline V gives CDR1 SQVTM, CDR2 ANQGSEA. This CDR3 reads CSVEISPGSPLHF. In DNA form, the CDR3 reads TGCAGCGTTGAAATCAGTCCGGGGTCACCCCTCCACTTT.

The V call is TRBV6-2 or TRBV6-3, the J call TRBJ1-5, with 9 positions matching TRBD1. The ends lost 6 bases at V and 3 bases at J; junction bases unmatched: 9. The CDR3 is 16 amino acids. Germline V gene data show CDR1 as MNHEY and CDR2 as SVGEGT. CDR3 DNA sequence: TGTGCCAGCAGCGCCCCCGGGACAGGGCCCAATCAGCCCCAGCATTTT. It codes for CASSAPGTGPNQPQHF.

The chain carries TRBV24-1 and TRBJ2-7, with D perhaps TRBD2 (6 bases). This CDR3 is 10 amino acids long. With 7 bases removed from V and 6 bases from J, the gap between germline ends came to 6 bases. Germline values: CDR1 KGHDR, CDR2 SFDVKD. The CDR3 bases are TGTGCCACCAGGGGGGGCGAGCAGTACTTC. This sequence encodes CATRGGEQYF.

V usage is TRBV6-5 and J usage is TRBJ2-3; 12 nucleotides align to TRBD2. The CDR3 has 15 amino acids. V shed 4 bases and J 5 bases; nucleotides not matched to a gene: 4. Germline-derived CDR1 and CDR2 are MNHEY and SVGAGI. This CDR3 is CASSSSGGARDTQYF. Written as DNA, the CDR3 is TGTGCCAGCAGTTCTAGCGGGGGGGCCAGAGATACGCAGTATTTT.

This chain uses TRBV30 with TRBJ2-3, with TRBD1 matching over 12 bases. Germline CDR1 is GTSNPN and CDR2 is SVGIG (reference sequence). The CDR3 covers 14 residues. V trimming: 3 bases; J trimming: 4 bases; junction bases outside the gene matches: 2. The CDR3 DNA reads TGTGCCTGGAGCGGGACAGGGGGCGCAGATACGCAGTATTTT. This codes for CAWSGTGGADTQYF.

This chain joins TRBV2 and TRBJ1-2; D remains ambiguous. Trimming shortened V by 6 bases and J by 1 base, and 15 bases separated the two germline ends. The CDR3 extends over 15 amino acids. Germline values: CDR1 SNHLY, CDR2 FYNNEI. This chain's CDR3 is CASSERSGLNYGYTF. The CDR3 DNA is TGTGCCAGCAGCGAACGATCAGGACTTAACTATGGCTACACCTTC.

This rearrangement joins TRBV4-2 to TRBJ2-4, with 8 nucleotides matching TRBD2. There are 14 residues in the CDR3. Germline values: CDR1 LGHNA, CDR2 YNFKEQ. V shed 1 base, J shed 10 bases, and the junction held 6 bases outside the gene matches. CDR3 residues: CASSQASGPGIQYF. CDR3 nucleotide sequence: TGTGCCAGCAGCCAAGCTAGCGGGCCAGGGATTCAGTACTTC.